This T cell receptor beta chain was identified in a study of OX40 agonist ivuxolimab in advanced cancers. Whole-study context: Three patients, one with hepatocellular carcinoma and two with cutaneous melanoma, achieved partial responses.

As for this clone: Its antigen remains unidentified.

V was clipped by 3 bases and J by 2 bases; unmatched bases: 3. CDR3 length: 15 amino acids. Germline V gene lookup returns CDR1 LGHNA and CDR2 YNFKEQ. General study results and limits: The study observed clonal expansion of CD4+ and CD8+ blood T cells by week 6 at 0.1 to 3.0 mg/kg. Averaged across samples, CD8+ T cells carried more expanded clones than CD4+ did.

Libraries were prepared by immunoSEQ multiplex PCR; TCRdb keeps only in-frame clonotypes and omits some of them. The repertoire consists of tens of thousands of clones, with approximately 89% occurring once and the leading ten covering approximately 2.3%. The TCR sequence derives from an adult with an advanced solid tumor such as melanoma, head and neck, liver or kidney cancer. The rearrangement links TRBV4-2 to TRBJ1-2, with 10 bases that match TRBD1. This material consisted of CD4+ or CD8+ T cells sorted from blood, taken in a trial of the OX40 agonist ivuxolimab. CDR3 sequence (DNA): TGTGCCAGCAGCCAGGGGGGACAGGGGAACTATGGCTACACCTTC. This sequence encodes CASSQGGQGNYGYTF.